This T cell receptor beta chain was observed in a study of control samples from healthy donors and cancer patients. The assay was immunoSEQ multiplex PCR, and TCRdb's table has in-frame clones only and misses some. In the table there are 95,000 to 150,000 clones, 91% of which are singletons. This CDR3 region has 17 residues. The germline gives CDR1 LNHNV, CDR2 YYDKDF (reference sequence). V lost 5 bases to trimming and J lost 0 bases, with 20 bases between them. This TCR was recovered from a woman aged 18-29 years in good health. Sequenced input: blood. V usage is TRBV15 and J usage is TRBJ2-7, with D possibly TRBD1 on 6 matching bases. CDR3 nucleotides: TGTGCCACCAGCCCGAAGGGGGACCAAATCCCCTCCTACGAGCAGTACTTC. Translation: CATSPKGDQIPSYEQYF.